This record looks at one TCR beta chain sequence and its context. The sample belongs to a study of blood T cell repertoires in COVID-19. At the level of the study: Material from acute and convalescent COVID-19 was sourced from the United States, Italy and Spain.

Cohort assignment relied on participant-reported clinical history. Among Cohort 3 donors, those recovered had two negative PCRs, clearance, or symptom resolution. TCRdb's copy holds only in-frame clones and misses some; the assay was immunoSEQ multiplex PCR. The sample holds 170,000 or so clones, approximately 85% seen once. The ends were cut back, 1 base at V and 10 bases at J, with 5 bases in the middle. CDR1 and CDR2 (germline): SGHTA, FQGTGA. There are 11 residues in the CDR3. V usage is TRBV7-3 and J usage is TRBJ2-1; a weak D match, TRBD2 (5 bases). The sequence came from a man between 35 and 55 years old who had recovered from COVID-19. The sample consisted of PBMCs or T cells enriched from blood (not recorded which). The CDR3 DNA follows: TGTGCCAGCAGCTTAAGGGAGGAGCAGTTCTTC. This codes for CASSLREEQFF.